This is a list of T cell receptor beta chains from one sample in a study of T-cell memory formation after mild COVID-19. TCRdb reprocessed the 5' RACE reads with MiXCR, giving one entry per CDR3 protein. The sample has about 340,000 distinct CDR3 sequences, over 10% seen once. The specimen sequenced was PBMCs or a T cell subset sorted from them (not recorded which). These receptors were obtained from a man younger than 35 who had mild COVID-19 (a few samples of this study predate the infection). Cell type and time point are not known. Both conserved end residues are part of each CDR3. The D gene is left open where the match is weak. Clone size, where shown, is once, few, many, or a class for clones that have expanded.

cdr3_aa cdr3_nt j_call v_call d_call clone_size
CASSKGSSYNEQFF TGTGCCAGCAGTAAGGGGTCCTCCTACAATGAGCAGTTCTTC TRBJ2-1 TRBV6-5 NA many
CASSVRVPSYNEQFF TGCGCCAGCAGCGTCCGAGTCCCCTCCTACAATGAGCAGTTCTTC TRBJ2-1 TRBV4-1 NA few
CASSRDHLTDTQYF TGCGCCAGCAGTCGGGACCACCTTACAGATACGCAGTATTTT TRBJ2-3 TRBV5-1 NA few
CATSGGVYLFF TGTGCCACCAGCGGAGGGGTCTATCTTTTCTTC TRBJ2-1 TRBV15 NA few
CASSYSIMAGKEGYTF TGTGCCAGCAGTTACTCGATTATGGCAGGGAAGGAGGGCTACACCTTC TRBJ1-2 TRBV6-5 NA few
CASSHPAGEPRNIQYF TGTGCCAGCAGCCACCCAGCGGGGGAGCCGAGGAACATTCAGTACTTC TRBJ2-4 TRBV3-1 TRBD2 NA
CASSWDRLYNEQFF TGCGCCAGCAGCTGGGACAGACTCTACAATGAGCAGTTCTTC TRBJ2-1 TRBV5-1 TRBD1 many
CASSPKVSSYEQYF TGTGCCAGCTCACCAAAGGTTAGCTCCTACGAGCAGTACTTC TRBJ2-7 TRBV18 NA few
CASSQAMGNQPQHF TGCGCCAGCAGCCAAGCGATGGGCAATCAGCCCCAGCATTTT TRBJ1-5 TRBV4-3 NA NA
CASSATGITLNTEAFF TGTGCCAGCAGCGCTACAGGGATTACCCTGAACACTGAAGCTTTCTTT TRBJ1-1 TRBV7-9 NA NA